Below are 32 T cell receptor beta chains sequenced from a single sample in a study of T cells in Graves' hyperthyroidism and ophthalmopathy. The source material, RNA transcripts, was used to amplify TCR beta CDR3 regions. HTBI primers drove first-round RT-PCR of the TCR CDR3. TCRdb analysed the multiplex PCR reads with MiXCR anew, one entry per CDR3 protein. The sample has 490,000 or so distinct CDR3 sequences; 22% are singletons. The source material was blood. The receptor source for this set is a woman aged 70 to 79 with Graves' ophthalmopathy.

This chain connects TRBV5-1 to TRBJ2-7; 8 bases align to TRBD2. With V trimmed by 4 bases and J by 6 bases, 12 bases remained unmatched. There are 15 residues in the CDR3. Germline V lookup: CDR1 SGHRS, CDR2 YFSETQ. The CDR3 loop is CASSELTSAGGEQYF. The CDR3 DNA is TGCGCCAGCAGCGAACTGACTAGCGCGGGAGGCGAGCAGTACTTC.

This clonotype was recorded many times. In nucleotides, the CDR3 is TGTGCCAGCAGCCTTACAGGGGACGAGCAGTTCTTC. It encodes CASSLTGDEQFF. The V gene is TRBV3-1, the J gene TRBJ2-1; 7 nucleotides line up with TRBD1. The CDR3 is 12 amino acids. Per germline, CDR1 LGHDT and CDR2 YNNKEL (reference sequence). J lost 10 bases, V lost 4 bases, and 4 bases had no gene match.

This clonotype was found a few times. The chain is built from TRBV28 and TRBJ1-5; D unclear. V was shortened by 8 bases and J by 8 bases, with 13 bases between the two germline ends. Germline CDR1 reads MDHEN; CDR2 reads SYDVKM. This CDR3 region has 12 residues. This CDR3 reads CASSPGLEPQHF. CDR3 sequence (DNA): TGTGCCAGCTCCCCAGGTCTTGAGCCCCAGCATTTT.

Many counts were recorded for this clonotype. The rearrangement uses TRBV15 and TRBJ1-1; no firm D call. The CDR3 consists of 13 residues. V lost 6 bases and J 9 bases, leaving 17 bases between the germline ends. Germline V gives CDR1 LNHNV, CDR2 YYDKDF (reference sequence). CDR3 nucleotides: TGTGCCACCAGTCAGCTCCAGGCTCGACAAGCTTTCTTT. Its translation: CATSQLQARQAFF.

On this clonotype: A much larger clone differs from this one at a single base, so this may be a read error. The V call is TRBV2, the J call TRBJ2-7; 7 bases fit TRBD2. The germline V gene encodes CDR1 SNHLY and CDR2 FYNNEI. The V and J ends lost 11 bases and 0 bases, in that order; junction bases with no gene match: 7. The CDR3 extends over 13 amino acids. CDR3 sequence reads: CARIRLASYEQYF. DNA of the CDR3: TGTGCCCGTATTCGACTAGCCTCCTACGAGCAGTACTTC. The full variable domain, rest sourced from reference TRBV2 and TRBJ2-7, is EPEVTQTPSHQVTQMGQEVILRCVPISNHLYFYWYRQILGQKVEFLVSFYNNEISEKSEIFDDQFSVERPDGSNFTLKIRSTKLEDSAMYFCARIRLASYEQYFGPGTRLTVT.

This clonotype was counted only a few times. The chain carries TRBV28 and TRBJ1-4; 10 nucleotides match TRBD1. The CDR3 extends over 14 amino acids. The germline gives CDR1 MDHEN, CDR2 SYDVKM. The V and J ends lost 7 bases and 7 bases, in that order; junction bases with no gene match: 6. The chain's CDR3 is CASTAGQGTEKLFF. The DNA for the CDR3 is TGTGCCAGCACCGCGGGACAGGGGACTGAAAAACTGTTTTTT. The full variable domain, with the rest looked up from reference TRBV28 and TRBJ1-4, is DVKVTQSSRYLVKRTGEKVFLECVQDMDHENMFWYRQDPGLGLRLIYFSYDVKMKEKGDIPEGYSVSREKKERFSLILESASTNQTSMYLCASTAGQGTEKLFFGSGTQLSVL.

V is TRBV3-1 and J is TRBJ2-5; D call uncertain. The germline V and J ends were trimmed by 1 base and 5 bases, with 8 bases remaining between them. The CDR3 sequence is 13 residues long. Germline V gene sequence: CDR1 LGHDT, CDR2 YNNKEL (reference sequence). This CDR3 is CASSQGPAETQYF. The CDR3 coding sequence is TGTGCCAGCAGCCAAGGGCCAGCGGAGACCCAGTACTTC.

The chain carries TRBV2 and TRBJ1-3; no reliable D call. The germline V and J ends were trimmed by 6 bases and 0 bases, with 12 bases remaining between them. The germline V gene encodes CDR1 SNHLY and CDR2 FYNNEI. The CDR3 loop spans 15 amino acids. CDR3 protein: CASRMGTSSGNTIYF. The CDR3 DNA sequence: TGTGCCAGCAGGATGGGTACAAGCTCTGGAAACACCATATATTTT.

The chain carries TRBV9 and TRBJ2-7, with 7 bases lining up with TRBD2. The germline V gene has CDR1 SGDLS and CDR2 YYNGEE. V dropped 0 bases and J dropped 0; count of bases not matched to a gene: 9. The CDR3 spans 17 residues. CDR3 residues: CASSVDLRAGSSYEQYF. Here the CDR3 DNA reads TGTGCCAGCAGCGTAGATCTCCGAGCGGGGAGCTCCTACGAGCAGTACTTC.

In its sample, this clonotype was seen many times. CDR3 nucleotides: TGTGCCAGTAACCCGGGACAATCGATCCAGCCCCAGCATTTT. This translates into CASNPGQSIQPQHF. This chain connects TRBV19 to TRBJ1-5; TRBD1 is a possible D gene (6 bases). Germline values: CDR1 LNHDA, CDR2 SQIVND (reference sequence). This CDR3 has 14 amino acids. The V gene lost 7 bases and the J gene lost 7 bases, with 17 bases spanning the gap. The whole variable domain, filled in from reference TRBV19 and TRBJ1-5, reads DGGITQSPKYLFRKEGQNVTLSCEQNLNHDAMYWYRQDPGQGLRLIYYSQIVNDFQKGDIAEGYSVSREKKESFPLTVTSAQKNPTAFYLCASNPGQSIQPQHFGDGTRLSIL.

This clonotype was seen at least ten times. CDR3 nucleotides: TGTGCCAGCAGCTTACTTCCGAGCGGGACCTCAAACAATGAGCAGTTCTTC. It specifies CASSLLPSGTSNNEQFF. The chain employs TRBV7-3 and TRBJ2-1; 7 bases line up with TRBD2. Germline CDR1 reads SGHTA; CDR2 reads FQGTGA. The CDR3 runs 17 residues. V lost 2 bases and J lost 5; bases outside the gene matches: 12.

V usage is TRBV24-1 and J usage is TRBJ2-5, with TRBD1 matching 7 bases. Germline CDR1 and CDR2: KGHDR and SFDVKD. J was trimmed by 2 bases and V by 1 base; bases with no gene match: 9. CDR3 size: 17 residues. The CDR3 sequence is CATSDFGWSDRQETQYF. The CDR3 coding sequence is TGTGCCACCAGTGATTTTGGATGGTCGGACAGGCAAGAGACCCAGTACTTC.

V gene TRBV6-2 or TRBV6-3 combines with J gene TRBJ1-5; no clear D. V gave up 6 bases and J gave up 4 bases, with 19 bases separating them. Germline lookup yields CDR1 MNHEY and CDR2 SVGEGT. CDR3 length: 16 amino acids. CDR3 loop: CASRGWRDKLNQPQHF. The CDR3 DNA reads TGTGCCAGCAGGGGGTGGAGGGATAAATTGAATCAGCCCCAGCATTTT.

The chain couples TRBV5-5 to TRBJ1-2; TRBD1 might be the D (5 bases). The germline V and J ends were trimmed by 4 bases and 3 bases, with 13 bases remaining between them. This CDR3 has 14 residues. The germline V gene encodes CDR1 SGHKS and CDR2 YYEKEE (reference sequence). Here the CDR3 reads CASSPTGTDYGYTF. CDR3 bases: TGTGCCAGCAGCCCAACCGGGACGGACTATGGCTACACCTTC.

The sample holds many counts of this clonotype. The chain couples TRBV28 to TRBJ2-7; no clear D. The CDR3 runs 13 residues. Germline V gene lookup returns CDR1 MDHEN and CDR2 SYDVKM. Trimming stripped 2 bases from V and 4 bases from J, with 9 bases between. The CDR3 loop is CASSLGVLYEQYF. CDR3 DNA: TGTGCCAGCAGTTTAGGGGTCCTGTACGAGCAGTACTTC.

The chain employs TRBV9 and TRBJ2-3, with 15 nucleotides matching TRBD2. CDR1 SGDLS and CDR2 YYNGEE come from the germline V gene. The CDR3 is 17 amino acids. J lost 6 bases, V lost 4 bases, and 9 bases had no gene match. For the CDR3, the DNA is TGTGCCAGCAGCCCGGGGACTAGCGGGAGGAGATCGGATACGCAGTATTTT. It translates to CASSPGTSGRRSDTQYF. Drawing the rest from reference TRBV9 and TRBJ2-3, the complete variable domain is DSGVTQTPKHLITATGQRVTLRCSPRSGDLSVYWYQQSLDQGLQFLIQYYNGEERAKGNILERFSAQQFPDLHSELNLSSLELGDSALYFCASSPGTSGRRSDTQYFGPGTRLTVL.

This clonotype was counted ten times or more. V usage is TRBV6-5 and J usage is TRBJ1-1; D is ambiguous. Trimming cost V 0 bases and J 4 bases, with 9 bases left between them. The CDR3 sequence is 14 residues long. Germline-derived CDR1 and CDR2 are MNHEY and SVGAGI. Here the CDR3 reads CASSYSWVGTEAFF. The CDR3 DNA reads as TGTGCCAGCAGTTACTCGTGGGTTGGCACTGAAGCTTTCTTT.

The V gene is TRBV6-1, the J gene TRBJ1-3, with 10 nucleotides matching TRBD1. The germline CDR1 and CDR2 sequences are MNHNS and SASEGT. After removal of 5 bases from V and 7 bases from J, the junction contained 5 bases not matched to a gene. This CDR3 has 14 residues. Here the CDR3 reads CASSSVGQGNTIYF. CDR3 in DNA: TGTGCCAGCAGTAGCGTGGGACAGGGGAACACCATATATTTT.

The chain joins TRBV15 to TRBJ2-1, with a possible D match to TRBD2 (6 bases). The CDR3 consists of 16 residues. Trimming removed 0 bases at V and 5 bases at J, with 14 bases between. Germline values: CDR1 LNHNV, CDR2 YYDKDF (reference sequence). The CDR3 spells CATSREGTSGDNEQFF. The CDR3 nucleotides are TGTGCCACCAGCAGAGAGGGGACTTCCGGAGACAATGAGCAGTTCTTC. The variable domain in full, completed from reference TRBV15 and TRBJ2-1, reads DAMVIQNPRYQVTQFGKPVTLSCSQTLNHNVMYWYQQKSSQAPKLLFHYYDKDFNNEADTPDNFQSRRPNTSFCFLDIRSPGLGDTAMYLCATSREGTSGDNEQFFGPGTRLTVL.

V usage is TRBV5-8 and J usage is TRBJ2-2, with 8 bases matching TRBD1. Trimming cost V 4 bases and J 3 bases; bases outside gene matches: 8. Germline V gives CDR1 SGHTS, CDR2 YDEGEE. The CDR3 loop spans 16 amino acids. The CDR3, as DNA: TGTGCCAGCAGCCACGGACAGGGAGGATACACCGGGGAGCTGTTTTTT. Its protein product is CASSHGQGGYTGELFF.

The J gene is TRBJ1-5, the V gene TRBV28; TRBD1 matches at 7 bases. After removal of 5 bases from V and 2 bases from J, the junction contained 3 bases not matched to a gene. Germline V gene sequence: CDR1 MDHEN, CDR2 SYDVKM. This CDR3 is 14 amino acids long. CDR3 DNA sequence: TGTGCCAGCAGTCGCAGGGGGGGCAATCAGCCCCAGCATTTT. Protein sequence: CASSRRGGNQPQHF.

Here the CDR3 DNA reads TGTGCCAGCAACCGCACCAATCCGGGATGGGGGCACACTGAAGCTTTCTTT. It yields the protein CASNRTNPGWGHTEAFF. V is TRBV3-1 and J is TRBJ1-1, with D possibly matching TRBD1 (6 bases). The CDR3 length is 17 residues. V lost 7 bases to trimming and J lost 3 bases, with 24 bases between them. Germline values: CDR1 LGHDT, CDR2 YNNKEL (reference sequence).

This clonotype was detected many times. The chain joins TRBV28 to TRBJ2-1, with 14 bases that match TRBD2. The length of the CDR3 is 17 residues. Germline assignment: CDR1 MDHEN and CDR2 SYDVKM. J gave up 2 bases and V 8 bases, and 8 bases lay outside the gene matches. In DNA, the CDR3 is TGTGCCAGCGCTGGGACTAGCGGGAGTGGCGCCTACAATGAGCAGTTCTTC. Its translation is CASAGTSGSGAYNEQFF.

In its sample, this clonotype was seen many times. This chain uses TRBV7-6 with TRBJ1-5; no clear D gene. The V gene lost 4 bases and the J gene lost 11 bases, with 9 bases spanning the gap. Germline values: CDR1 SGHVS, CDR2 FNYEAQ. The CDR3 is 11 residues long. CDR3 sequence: CASSSGRTQHF. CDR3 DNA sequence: TGTGCCAGCAGCTCCGGGCGGACCCAGCATTTT.

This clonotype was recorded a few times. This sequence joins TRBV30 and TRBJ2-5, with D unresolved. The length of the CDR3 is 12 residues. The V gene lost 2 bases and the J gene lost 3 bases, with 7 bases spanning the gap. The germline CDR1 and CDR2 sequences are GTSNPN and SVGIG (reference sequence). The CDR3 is CAWSRQKETQYF. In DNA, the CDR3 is TGTGCCTGGAGTAGGCAGAAAGAGACCCAGTACTTC.

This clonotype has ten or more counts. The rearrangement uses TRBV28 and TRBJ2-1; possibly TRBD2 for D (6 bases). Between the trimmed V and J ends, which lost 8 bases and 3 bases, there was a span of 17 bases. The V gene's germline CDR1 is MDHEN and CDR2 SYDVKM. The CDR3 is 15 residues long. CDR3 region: CASPPRRAIYNEQFF. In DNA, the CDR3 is TGTGCCAGCCCCCCCCGGAGGGCCATCTACAATGAGCAGTTCTTC.

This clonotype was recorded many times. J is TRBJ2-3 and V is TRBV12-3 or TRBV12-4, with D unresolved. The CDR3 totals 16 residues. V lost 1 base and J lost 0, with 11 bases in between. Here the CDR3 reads CASSLGGGTSTDTQYF. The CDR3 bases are TGTGCCAGCAGTTTAGGTGGCGGAACTAGCACAGATACGCAGTATTTT.

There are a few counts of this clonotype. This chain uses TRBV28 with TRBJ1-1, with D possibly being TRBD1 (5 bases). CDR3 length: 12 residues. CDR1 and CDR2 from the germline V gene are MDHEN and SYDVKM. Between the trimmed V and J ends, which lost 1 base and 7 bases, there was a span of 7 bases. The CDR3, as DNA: TGTGCCAGCAGTTTATCAGGGTTTGAAGCTTTCTTT. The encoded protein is CASSLSGFEAFF.

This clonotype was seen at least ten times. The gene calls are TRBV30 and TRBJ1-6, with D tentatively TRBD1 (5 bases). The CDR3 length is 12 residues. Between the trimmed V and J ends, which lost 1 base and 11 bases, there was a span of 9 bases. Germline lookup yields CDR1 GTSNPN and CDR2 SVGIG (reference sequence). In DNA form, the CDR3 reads TGTGCCTGGAGTGAGGGACGGGCACCCCTCCACTTT. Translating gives CAWSEGRAPLHF.

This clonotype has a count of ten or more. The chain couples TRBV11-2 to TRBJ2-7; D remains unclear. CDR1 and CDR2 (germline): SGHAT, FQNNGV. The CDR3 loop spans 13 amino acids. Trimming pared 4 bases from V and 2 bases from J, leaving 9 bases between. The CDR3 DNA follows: TGTGCCAGCAGCTCCCAAAAACCCTACGAGCAGTACTTC. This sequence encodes CASSSQKPYEQYF.

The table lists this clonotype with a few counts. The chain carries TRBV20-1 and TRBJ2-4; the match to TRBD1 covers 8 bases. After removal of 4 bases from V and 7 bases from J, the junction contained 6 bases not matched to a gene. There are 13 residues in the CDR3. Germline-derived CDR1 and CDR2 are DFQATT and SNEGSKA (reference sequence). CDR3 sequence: CSATTGDLNIQYF. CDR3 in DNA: TGCAGTGCTACGACAGGGGACCTGAACATTCAGTACTTC.

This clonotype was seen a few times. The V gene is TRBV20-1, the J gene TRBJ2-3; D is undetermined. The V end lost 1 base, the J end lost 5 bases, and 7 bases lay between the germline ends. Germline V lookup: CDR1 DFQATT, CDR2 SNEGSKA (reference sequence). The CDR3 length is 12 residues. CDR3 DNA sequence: TGCAGTGCTAGAGTCGGGCGAGATACGCAGTATTTT. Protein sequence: CSARVGRDTQYF.